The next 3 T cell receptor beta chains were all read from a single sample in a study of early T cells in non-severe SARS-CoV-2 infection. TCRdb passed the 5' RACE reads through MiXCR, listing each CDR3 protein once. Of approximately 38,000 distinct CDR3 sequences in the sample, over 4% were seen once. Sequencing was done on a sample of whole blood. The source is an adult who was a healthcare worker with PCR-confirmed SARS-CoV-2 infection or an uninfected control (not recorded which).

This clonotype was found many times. The CDR3 protein is CASSPRWGEQYF. Written as DNA, the CDR3 is TGTGCCAGCAGCCCCCGGTGGGGCGAGCAGTACTTC. The chain recombines TRBV9 with TRBJ2-7; D is ambiguous. With 4 bases removed from V and 6 bases from J, the gap between germline ends came to 11 bases. The CDR3 has 12 residues. Germline CDR1 is SGDLS and CDR2 is YYNGEE.

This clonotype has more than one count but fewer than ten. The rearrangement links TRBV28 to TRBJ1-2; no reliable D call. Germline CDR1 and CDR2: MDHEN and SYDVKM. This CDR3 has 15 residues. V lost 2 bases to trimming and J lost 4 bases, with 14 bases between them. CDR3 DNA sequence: TGTGCCAGCAGTTTAAGAGGGAGCTCTATCTATGGCTACACCTTC. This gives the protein CASSLRGSSIYGYTF.

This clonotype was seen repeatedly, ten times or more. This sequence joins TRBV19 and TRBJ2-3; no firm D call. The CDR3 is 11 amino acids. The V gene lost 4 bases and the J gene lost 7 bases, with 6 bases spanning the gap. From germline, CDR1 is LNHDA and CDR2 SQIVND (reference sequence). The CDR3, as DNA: TGTGCCAGTAGTACATCATATACGCAGTATTTT. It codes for CASSTSYTQYF.